This TCR beta chain was obtained from a study of blood T cells in healthy people across ages. Overall study context: Template switching captured about one barcoded beta molecule per two T cells.

This clonotype has a handful of counts. Its specificity is not known. A J-beta primer mix and a sample-barcoded 5' primer were used in a second PCR of about 7 to 11 cycles. Using its own MiXCR run on the 5' RACE reads, TCRdb lists one record per CDR3 protein. The data show 1.5 million to 2 million distinct CDR3 sequences, with about 50% seen just once and approximately 2.1% held by the top ten. Notes on the study in general: Higher diversity and more naive CD4+ cells were features of long-lived donors, compared to aged donors. Donor CMV infection status was unknown, possibly confounding age-related changes in expanded clonotypes.

The sequencing sample was made of blood. The clonotype originates from a woman aged 40-49 years in good health.

The DNA of the CDR3 is TGTGCCAGCAGTCTCTATGCCAGCGGGGGATACAATGAGCAGTTCTTC. Encoded protein: CASSLYASGGYNEQFF. V and J are TRBV5-6 and TRBJ2-1; TRBD2 aligns across 8 bases. The CDR3 totals 16 residues. V dropped 5 bases and J dropped 4; count of bases not matched to a gene: 11. CDR1 and CDR2 from the germline V gene are SGHDT and YYEEEE.